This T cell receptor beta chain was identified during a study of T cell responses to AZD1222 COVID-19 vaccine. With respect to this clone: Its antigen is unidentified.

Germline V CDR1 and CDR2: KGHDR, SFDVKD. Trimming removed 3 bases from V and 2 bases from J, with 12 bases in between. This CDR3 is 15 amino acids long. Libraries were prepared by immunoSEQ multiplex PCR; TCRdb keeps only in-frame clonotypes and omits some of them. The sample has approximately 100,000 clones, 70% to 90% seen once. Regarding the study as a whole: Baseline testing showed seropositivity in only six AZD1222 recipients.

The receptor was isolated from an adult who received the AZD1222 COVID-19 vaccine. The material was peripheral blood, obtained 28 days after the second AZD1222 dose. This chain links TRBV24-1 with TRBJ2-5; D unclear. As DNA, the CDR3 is TGTGCCACCAGTGATCAGCACGGGCGGCAAGAGACCCAGTACTTC. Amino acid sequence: CATSDQHGRQETQYF.